This entry concerns a single TCR beta chain. Other DNA sequences in the sample encode the same CDR3. A Seattle source enrolled patients during active infection and followed them longitudinally. This sample was included in a study of blood T cell repertoires in COVID-19. The wider study: There were acute and convalescent COVID-19 samples, and they came from the United States, Italy and Spain.

J was trimmed by 8 bases and V by 1 base; bases with no gene match: 4. The germline V gene has CDR1 SGHTA and CDR2 FQGNSA. This CDR3 spans 13 amino acids. Data came from immunoSEQ multiplex PCR; TCRdb stores just in-frame clones and leaves some out. The repertoire has 220,000 or so clones, 80% to 85% of them found once; the top ten carry approximately 8.4%. The rearrangement uses TRBV7-2 and TRBJ1-2, with 7 bases fitting TRBD1. Sequenced sample: peripheral blood. The clonotype was recovered from a woman older than 75 with COVID-19, enrolled during active disease. The CDR3 DNA is TGTGCCAGCAGCTTAGGACAGGGATACGGCTACACCTTC. Its protein is CASSLGQGYGYTF.